This T cell receptor (beta chain) was sequenced during a study of vaccination and CD4 T cells after COVID-19. V lost 2 bases and J lost 4, with 17 bases in between. The CDR3 loop spans 15 amino acids. Germline V gene lookup returns CDR1 GTSNPN and CDR2 SVGIG (reference sequence). The assay that was used to sequence DNA from cultured CD4+ T cells was the Oncomine TCR Beta short-read assay. One entry per CDR3 protein, called by TCRdb with MiXCR from the PCR reads. The sample shows 13,000 or so distinct CDR3 sequences, 50% to 65% of them seen only once. Comments on this clonotype: The antigen is unknown.

Treatment given: approximately 9-day PBMC culture with coronavirus spike peptide pools or control peptides (ViraFEST assay). The chain couples TRBV30 to TRBJ2-5; a possible D gene is TRBD2 (6 bases). Sequencing was performed on CD4+ T cells from blood, cultured in vitro. This receptor was identified in a human donor who had recovered from COVID-19. This chain's CDR3 is CAWSPRGARGETQYF. The CDR3 DNA sequence: TGTGCCTGGAGTCCGCGCGGGGCCCGAGGAGAGACCCAGTACTTC.